This T cell receptor beta chain was sequenced in a study of T cell responses to AZD1222 COVID-19 vaccine. As regards this clone: What it binds is not known.

Clones were sequenced by immunoSEQ multiplex PCR, and TCRdb holds only the in-frame ones, with some missing. The sample includes around 130,000 clones, around 83% seen only once; the top ten take about 12%. Germline CDR1 reads MDHEN; CDR2 reads SYDVKM. The CDR3 runs 15 residues. V gave up 6 bases and J gave up 3 bases, with 16 bases separating them. Findings and limits, study-wide: Among those given AZD1222, only six or seven were seropositive at baseline. The study found vaccine-associated CD4 TCRs spanning spike, dominant at 160-218 and 743-854. Two AZD1222 doses significantly raised spike-specific TCR breadth and depth over controls. Repertoire collection took place solely once the T cell response had peaked.

The sample in question was peripheral blood, obtained on day 0 of AZD1222 vaccination. This sequence originates from an adult in good health. This sequence joins TRBV28 and TRBJ2-3; the D gene is possibly TRBD2 (6 bases). In nucleotides, the CDR3 is TGTGCCAGCAGCCCCCTATTAGCGGAAACAGATACGCAGTATTTT. Its translation is CASSPLLAETDTQYF. The variable domain in full, completed from reference TRBV28 and TRBJ2-3, reads DVKVTQSSRYLVKRTGEKVFLECVQDMDHENMFWYRQDPGLGLRLIYFSYDVKMKEKGDIPEGYSVSREKKERFSLILESASTNQTSMYLCASSPLLAETDTQYFGPGTRLTVL.